The T cell receptor beta chain described here comes from a study of early stage breast cancer tumors. The wider study: Of fewer than 20 invasive breast tumors, about a dozen were hormone receptor-positive, HER2-negative. Roughly 10-fold was the mean read coverage per sample. Study-wide points: Compared with adjacent normal breast, tumors showed approximately 2.5-fold denser, more clonal T cells. Blood repertoires resembled normal breast more than tumor.

Clones were sequenced by immunoSEQ multiplex PCR, and TCRdb holds only the in-frame ones, with some missing. The sample consists of tens of thousands of clones, roughly 78% of them appearing once. On this clone: Its antigen is not known.

V was pared by 2 bases and J by 0 bases, with 8 bases between. Germline assignment: CDR1 MNHNY and CDR2 SVGAGI (reference sequence). The CDR3 length is 15 residues. The sample was blood. The TCR sequence derives from a person aged 35-55 years with breast cancer. The genes are TRBV6-6 and TRBJ1-3; D may be TRBD1 (6 bases). Here the CDR3 reads CASSYDRFSGNTIYF. CDR3 sequence (DNA): TGTGCCAGCAGTTACGACAGGTTCTCTGGAAACACCATATATTTT.